The 8 T cell receptor beta chains below come from one sample, sequenced in a study of cytomegalovirus exposure and HLA in healthy donors. The data were produced by immunoSEQ multiplex PCR, yet TCRdb's version contains in-frame clones alone and is incomplete. The data show roughly 180,000 clones, with 86% seen just once and less than 9.5% held by the top ten. Specimen: PBMCs. These receptors were collected from a man aged 25-40 years in good health and CMV-seropositive.

With respect to this clone: The junction does not match germline at one end; this may be a read error. The chain carries TRBV7-9 and TRBJ2-2; D gene ambiguous. The germline V gene has CDR1 SEHNR and CDR2 FQNEAQ (reference sequence). The CDR3 is made up of 14 amino acids. The CDR3 sequence is CASSPRSNIGELFF. For the CDR3, the DNA is TGTGCCAGCAGTCCCAGGAGTAACATCGGGGAGCTGTTTTTT.

The chain has TRBV19 and TRBJ2-1; 7 nucleotides align to TRBD1. Germline values: CDR1 LNHDA, CDR2 SQIVND (reference sequence). The CDR3 runs 12 residues. Trimming removed 10 bases from V and 9 bases from J; junction bases left unmatched: 9. The CDR3 DNA reads TGTGCCACTGGGGACAGCCGTGGTGAGCAGTTCTTC. Its protein is CATGDSRGEQFF. The full variable domain, its missing parts supplied by reference TRBV19 and TRBJ2-1, is DGGITQSPKYLFRKEGQNVTLSCEQNLNHDAMYWYRQDPGQGLRLIYYSQIVNDFQKGDIAEGYSVSREKKESFPLTVTSAQKNPTAFYLCATGDSRGEQFFGPGTRLTVL.

V gene TRBV15 combines with J gene TRBJ2-5; weak D call: TRBD2 (6 bases). From germline, CDR1 is LNHNV and CDR2 YYDKDF (reference sequence). The V gene lost 8 bases and the J gene lost 3 bases, with 19 bases spanning the gap. The CDR3 is made up of 15 amino acids. The CDR3 bases are TGTGCCACCTCCGTTAGGGCCACGGGGGAAGAGACCCAGTACTTC. Translated, it gives CATSVRATGEETQYF.

DNA for the CDR3: TGTGCCAGCAGCTTAGTTTGGGGCGGGGGAGAGACCCAGTACTTC. It codes for CASSLVWGGGETQYF. This sequence joins TRBV7-2 and TRBJ2-5; 7 bases fit TRBD2. J lost 4 bases, V lost 1 base, and 6 bases had no gene match. Germline CDR1 is SGHTA and CDR2 is FQGNSA. CDR3 length: 15 residues.

The chain is built from TRBV2 and TRBJ1-2; 7 nucleotides match TRBD1. The ends lost 2 bases at V and 8 bases at J; junction bases unmatched: 8. Germline V gene sequence: CDR1 SNHLY, CDR2 FYNNEI. The CDR3 consists of 14 residues. DNA of the CDR3: TGTGCCAGCAGTGAAATGAGGAGACAGGGAGGCTACACCTTC. Protein: CASSEMRRQGGYTF.

This clone occurred once. Here the CDR3 DNA reads TGTGCCAGCTCACCACGGGACTCCGGCACAGATACGCAGTATTTT. Its translation: CASSPRDSGTDTQYF. The V and J genes are TRBV18 and TRBJ2-3; D perhaps matches TRBD2 (6 bases). Germline CDR1 reads KGHSH; CDR2 reads LQKENI. The CDR3 loop spans 15 amino acids. Trimming took off 1 base at V and 1 base at J, with 9 bases between the two ends.

CDR3 region: CASSKTGAGTDTQYF. CDR3 in DNA: TGTGCCAGCAGCAAGACAGGAGCTGGCACAGATACGCAGTATTTT. J is TRBJ2-3 and V is TRBV6-5; a weak D match, TRBD1 (6 bases). This CDR3 spans 15 amino acids. V was pared by 6 bases and J by 1 base, with 14 bases between. CDR1 and CDR2 from the germline V gene are MNHEY and SVGAGI.

This chain uses TRBV7-9 with TRBJ2-7; TRBD1 matches at 7 bases. The germline V gene encodes CDR1 SEHNR and CDR2 FQNEAQ (reference sequence). This CDR3 region has 16 residues. J gave up 0 bases and V 0 bases, and 5 bases lay outside the gene matches. CDR3 nucleotides: TGTGCCAGCAGCTTAGCGGGACAGAGGAGCTCCTACGAGCAGTACTTC. It is translated as CASSLAGQRSSYEQYF.